This TCR beta chain was sequenced in a study of cytomegalovirus exposure and HLA in healthy donors. The study, taken as a whole, reports: The listing of roughly 160 TCR beta chains classed them as cytomegalovirus-associated.

V was pared by 8 bases and J by 2 bases, with 13 bases between. This CDR3 is built from 13 residues. The V gene's germline CDR1 is KGHSH and CDR2 LQKENI. Donors in the study were healthy people who gave bone marrow. 60 Vbeta and 13 Jbeta primers were used in PCR. Some clones are missing from TCRdb's copy, which holds only in-frame ones; the method was immunoSEQ multiplex PCR. The sample contains 150,000 to 200,000 clones, roughly 79% of which appear only once. As for this clone: No antigen is known for it.

This receptor was obtained from a young man in good health and CMV-seronegative. The chain combines TRBV18 with TRBJ2-7, with D possibly TRBD2 on 5 matching bases. Sequenced: PBMCs. CDR3 in amino acids: CASRRTGTYEQYF. The CDR3 DNA follows: TGTGCCAGCCGCCGGACGGGAACCTACGAGCAGTACTTC.